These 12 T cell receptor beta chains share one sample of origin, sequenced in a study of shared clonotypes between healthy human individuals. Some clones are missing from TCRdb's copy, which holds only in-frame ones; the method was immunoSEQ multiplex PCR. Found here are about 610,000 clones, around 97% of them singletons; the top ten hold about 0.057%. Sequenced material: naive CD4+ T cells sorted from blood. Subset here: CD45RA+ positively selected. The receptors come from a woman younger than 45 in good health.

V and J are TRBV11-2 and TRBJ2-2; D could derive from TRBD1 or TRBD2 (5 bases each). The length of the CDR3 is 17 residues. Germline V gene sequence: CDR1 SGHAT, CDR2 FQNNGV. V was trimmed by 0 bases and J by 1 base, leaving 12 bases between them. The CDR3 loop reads CASSLDWGSGNTGELFF. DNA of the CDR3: TGTGCCAGCAGCTTAGATTGGGGGTCAGGGAACACCGGGGAGCTGTTTTTT.

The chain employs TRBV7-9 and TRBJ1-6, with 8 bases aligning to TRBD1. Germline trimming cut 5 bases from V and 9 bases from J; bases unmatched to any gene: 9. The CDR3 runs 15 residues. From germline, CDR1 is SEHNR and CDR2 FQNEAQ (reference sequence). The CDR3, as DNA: TGTGCCAGCAGCGGGGACAGGTCGGCGAGTTCACCCCTCCACTTT. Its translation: CASSGDRSASSPLHF.

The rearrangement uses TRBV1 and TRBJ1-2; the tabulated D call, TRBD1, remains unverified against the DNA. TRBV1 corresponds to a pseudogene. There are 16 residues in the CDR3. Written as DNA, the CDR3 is TGCACCAGCAGCCCCCACCTTACCGGACAGGGCTATGGCTACACCTTC. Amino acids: CTSSPHLTGQGYGYTF.

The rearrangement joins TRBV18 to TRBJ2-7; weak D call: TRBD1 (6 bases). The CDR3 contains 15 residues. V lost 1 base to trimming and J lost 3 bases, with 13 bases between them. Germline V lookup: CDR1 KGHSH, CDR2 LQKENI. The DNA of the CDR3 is TGTGCCAGCTCACCACGGGGGCAGGGGAACTACGAGCAGTACTTC. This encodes CASSPRGQGNYEQYF.

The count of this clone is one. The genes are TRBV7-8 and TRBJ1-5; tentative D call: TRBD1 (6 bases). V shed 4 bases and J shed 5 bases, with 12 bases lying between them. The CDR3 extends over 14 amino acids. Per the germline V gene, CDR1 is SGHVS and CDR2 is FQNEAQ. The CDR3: CASSSQGRYQPQHF. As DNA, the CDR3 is TGTGCCAGCAGCTCTCAGGGGAGGTATCAGCCCCAGCATTTT.

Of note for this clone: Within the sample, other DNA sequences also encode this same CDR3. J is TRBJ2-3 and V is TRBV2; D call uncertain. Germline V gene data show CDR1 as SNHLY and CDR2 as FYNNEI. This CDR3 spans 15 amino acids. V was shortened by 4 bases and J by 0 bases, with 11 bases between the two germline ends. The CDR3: CASSGERTSTDTQYF. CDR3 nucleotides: TGTGCCAGCAGTGGAGAGAGAACTAGCACAGATACGCAGTATTTT.

The CDR3 sequence is CASSAGQQARLYEQYF. The CDR3 DNA reads TGTGCCAGCAGTGCTGGACAGCAGGCGAGGCTCTACGAGCAGTACTTC. J is TRBJ2-7 and V is TRBV27; a weak D match, TRBD1 (6 bases). CDR1 and CDR2 (germline): MNHEY, SMNVEV (reference sequence). V was pared by 5 bases and J by 3 bases, with 20 bases between. CDR3 length: 16 amino acids.

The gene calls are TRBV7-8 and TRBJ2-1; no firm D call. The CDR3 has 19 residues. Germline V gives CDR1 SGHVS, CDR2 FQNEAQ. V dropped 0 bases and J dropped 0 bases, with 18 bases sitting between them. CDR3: CASSLARLSVRSSYNEQFF. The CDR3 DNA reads TGTGCCAGCAGCTTAGCGCGTTTGTCAGTTCGGAGCTCCTACAATGAGCAGTTCTTC.

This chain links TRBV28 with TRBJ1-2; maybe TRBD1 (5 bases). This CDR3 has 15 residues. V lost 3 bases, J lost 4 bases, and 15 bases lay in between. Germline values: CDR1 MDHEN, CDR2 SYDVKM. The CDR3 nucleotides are TGTGCCAGCAGTTTGGCGACAGAGCTTAGCTATGGCTACACCTTC. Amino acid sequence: CASSLATELSYGYTF.

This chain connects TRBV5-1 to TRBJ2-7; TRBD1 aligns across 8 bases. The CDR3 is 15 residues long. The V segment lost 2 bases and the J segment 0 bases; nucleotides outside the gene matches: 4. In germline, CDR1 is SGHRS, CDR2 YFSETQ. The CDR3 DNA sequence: TGCGCCAGCAGCTTCGAACAGGGGGGCTCCTACGAGCAGTACTTC. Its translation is CASSFEQGGSYEQYF.

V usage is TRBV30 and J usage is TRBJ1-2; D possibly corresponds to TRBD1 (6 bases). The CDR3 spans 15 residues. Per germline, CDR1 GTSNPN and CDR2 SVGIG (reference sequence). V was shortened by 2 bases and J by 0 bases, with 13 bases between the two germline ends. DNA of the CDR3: TGTGCCTGGAGTCTAATCGGGACACCTAACTATGGCTACACCTTC. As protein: CAWSLIGTPNYGYTF.

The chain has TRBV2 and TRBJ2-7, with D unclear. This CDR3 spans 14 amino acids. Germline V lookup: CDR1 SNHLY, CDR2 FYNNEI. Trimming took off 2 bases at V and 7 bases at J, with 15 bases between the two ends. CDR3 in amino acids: CASSEWPLPREQYF. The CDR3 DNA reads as TGTGCCAGCAGTGAATGGCCCCTTCCTCGGGAGCAGTACTTC. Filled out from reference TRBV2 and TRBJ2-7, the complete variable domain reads EPEVTQTPSHQVTQMGQEVILRCVPISNHLYFYWYRQILGQKVEFLVSFYNNEISEKSEIFDDQFSVERPDGSNFTLKIRSTKLEDSAMYFCASSEWPLPREQYFGPGTRLTVT.